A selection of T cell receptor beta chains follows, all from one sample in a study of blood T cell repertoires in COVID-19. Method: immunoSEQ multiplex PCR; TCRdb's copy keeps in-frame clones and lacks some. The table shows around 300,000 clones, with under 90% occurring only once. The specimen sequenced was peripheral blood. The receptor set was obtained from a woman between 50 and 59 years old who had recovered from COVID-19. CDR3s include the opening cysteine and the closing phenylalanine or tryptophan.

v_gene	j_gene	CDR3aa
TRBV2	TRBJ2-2	CASSQQRWDYNTGELFF
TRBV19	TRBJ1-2	CASSILQGASGYTF
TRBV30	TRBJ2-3	CAWSGGAQYF
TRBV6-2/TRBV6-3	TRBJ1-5	CASSETRNQPQHF
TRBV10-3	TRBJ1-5	CAISEQGLRQPQHF
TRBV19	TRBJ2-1	CASSIDPGGSYNEQFF
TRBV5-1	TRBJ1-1	CASSFSGQTNTEAFF
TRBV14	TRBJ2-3	CASSRIGQDTQYF
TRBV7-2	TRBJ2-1	CASRLRYNEQFF
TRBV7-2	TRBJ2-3	CASSLGLAGGTDTQYF
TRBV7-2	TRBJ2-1	CASRTDRGAQFF
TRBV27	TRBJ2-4	CASSPGVTKNIQYF
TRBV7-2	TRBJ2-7	CASSSQNYEQYF
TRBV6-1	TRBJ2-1	CASSVAGAGYNEQFF
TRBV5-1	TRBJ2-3	CASSSPSGSTDTQYF
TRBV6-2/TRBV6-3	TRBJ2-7	CASSLLGTSGRYEQYF